A single sample gave rise to the 8 T cell receptor beta chains below, sequenced in a study of T cells in Graves' hyperthyroidism and ophthalmopathy. Amplified TCR beta CDR3 regions derived from RNA transcripts. Primed by the HTBI set, a first-round RT-PCR was run on the TCR CDR3. TCRdb re-called the multiplex PCR reads through MiXCR, storing one row per CDR3 protein. The sample includes over 450,000 distinct CDR3 sequences, roughly 15% of them seen just once. The source material was blood. These receptors originate from a woman aged 18-35 years with Graves' ophthalmopathy.

This clonotype was recorded at least ten times. This chain joins TRBV27 and TRBJ1-6, with a weak D call TRBD1 (6 bases). CDR1 and CDR2 (germline): MNHEY, SMNVEV (reference sequence). This CDR3 is 14 amino acids long. V shed 8 bases and J shed 7 bases, with 15 bases lying between them. CDR3 in amino acids: CASGQTGLNSPLHF. CDR3 nucleotides: TGTGCCAGCGGCCAGACAGGTTTAAATTCACCCCTCCACTTT.

Only a few counts were recorded for this clonotype. The rearrangement uses TRBV28 and TRBJ1-4, with D possibly TRBD1 on 5 matching bases. The length of the CDR3 is 14 residues. Germline-derived CDR1 and CDR2 are MDHEN and SYDVKM. Trimming took off 8 bases at V and 5 bases at J, with 15 bases between the two ends. This chain's CDR3 is CASFGRDPNEKLFF. CDR3 bases: TGTGCCAGCTTCGGCAGGGATCCCAATGAAAAACTGTTTTTT. The full variable domain, in which reference TRBV28 and TRBJ1-4 provide the parts outside the CDR3, is DVKVTQSSRYLVKRTGEKVFLECVQDMDHENMFWYRQDPGLGLRLIYFSYDVKMKEKGDIPEGYSVSREKKERFSLILESASTNQTSMYLCASFGRDPNEKLFFGSGTQLSVL.

This clonotype was seen a handful of times. The V call is TRBV6-1, the J call TRBJ2-7, with a weak D call TRBD2 (7 bases). The CDR3 extends over 14 amino acids. V lost 7 bases to trimming and J lost 5 bases, with 18 bases between them. Germline assignment: CDR1 MNHNS and CDR2 SASEGT. The CDR3 DNA reads as TGTGCCAGCAATCTAGTCGGGGGGCCAGACGAGCAGTACTTC. It translates to CASNLVGGPDEQYF.

This clonotype was counted many times. The chain couples TRBV11-2 to TRBJ2-5; 7 bases are shared with TRBD2. With 4 bases clipped from V and 5 bases from J, the junction kept 10 bases outside the gene matches. Germline V CDR1 and CDR2: SGHAT, FQNNGV. The CDR3 contains 15 residues. CDR3 amino acids: CASSSAGLLRETQYF. The DNA of the CDR3 is TGTGCCAGCAGCTCAGCGGGACTCCTTAGGGAGACCCAGTACTTC.

This clonotype was seen many times. The gene calls are TRBV27 and TRBJ1-5, with 10 bases that match TRBD1. The CDR3 extends over 15 amino acids. The junction had 8 bases not matched to a gene; V was cut back by 5 bases and J by 7 bases. CDR1 is MNHEY and CDR2 is SMNVEV in the germline V gene (reference sequence). This chain's CDR3 is CASSPRDRGFQPQHF. Here the CDR3 DNA reads TGTGCCAGCAGTCCCCGGGACAGGGGTTTCCAGCCCCAGCATTTT.

This clonotype appeared a few times. The DNA for the CDR3 is TGTGCCAGCAGAGGGGACAGGGGGCGCGAGACACCCCTCCACTTT. It translates to CASRGDRGRETPLHF. This rearrangement joins TRBV7-9 to TRBJ1-6; 12 nucleotides match TRBD1. Trimming at V came to 6 bases and at J to 11 bases, leaving 8 bases not matched to a gene. The CDR3 spans 15 residues. Germline V CDR1 and CDR2: SEHNR, FQNEAQ (reference sequence).

There are many counts of this clonotype. V usage is TRBV7-2 and J usage is TRBJ1-6, with a tentative D call TRBD1 (5 bases). V was pared by 5 bases and J by 10 bases, with 15 bases between. CDR1 and CDR2 from the germline V gene are SGHTA and FQGNSA. The CDR3 runs 14 residues. The CDR3: CASSGEGMRSPLHF. DNA for the CDR3: TGTGCCAGCAGCGGAGAGGGGATGCGATCACCCCTCCACTTT.

The chain joins TRBV27 to TRBJ2-2; D uncertain. This CDR3 is built from 14 residues. CDR1 and CDR2 from the germline V gene are MNHEY and SMNVEV (reference sequence). Trimming pared 0 bases from V and 3 bases from J, leaving 5 bases between. CDR3 amino acids: CASSLSWDTGELFF. The CDR3 nucleotides are TGTGCCAGCAGTTTATCGTGGGACACCGGGGAGCTGTTTTTT.